The 18 T cell receptor beta chains below were found in one sample sequenced in a study of blood T cell repertoires in COVID-19. TCRdb's copy holds only in-frame clones and misses some; the assay was immunoSEQ multiplex PCR. The sample lists 100,000 to 150,000 clones; around 83% were seen once. The sequencing input was peripheral blood. These receptors were collected from a man older than 75 with active or convalescent COVID-19.

The V call is TRBV24-1, the J call TRBJ1-2; D remains ambiguous. The CDR3 consists of 15 residues. V lost 3 bases and J 3 bases, leaving 13 bases between the germline ends. CDR1 is KGHDR and CDR2 is SFDVKD in the germline V gene. CDR3 sequence reads: CATSDPGRGDYGYTF. CDR3 nucleotides: TGTGCCACCAGTGATCCAGGACGGGGAGACTATGGCTACACCTTC.

The J gene is TRBJ1-5, the V gene TRBV6-5, with 8 nucleotides matching TRBD1. The V gene's germline CDR1 is MNHEY and CDR2 SVGAGI. V shed 0 bases, J shed 7 bases, and the junction held 5 bases outside the gene matches. There are 15 residues in the CDR3. The DNA of the CDR3 is TGTGCCAGCAGTTACTCCGACAGGGGACACCAGCCCCAGCATTTT. This codes for CASSYSDRGHQPQHF.

This clone was recorded once. Germline is not matched at one junction end, which may reflect a read error. Distinct nucleotide sequences in the sample also encode this CDR3. The chain joins TRBV7-9 to TRBJ2-3; D is possibly TRBD1 (7 bases). Germline-derived CDR1 and CDR2 are SEHNR and FQNEAQ (reference sequence). The CDR3 covers 14 residues. Here the CDR3 DNA reads TGTGCCAGTAGCTTAGGAGGGGGCCGCGATACGCAGTATTTT. It encodes CASSLGGGRDTQYF.

The chain employs TRBV15 and TRBJ2-5; a weak D match, TRBD1 (6 bases). CDR3 length: 17 amino acids. The V gene lost 0 bases and the J gene lost 2 bases, with 16 bases spanning the gap. Germline values: CDR1 LNHNV, CDR2 YYDKDF (reference sequence). DNA of the CDR3: TGTGCCACCAGCAGAGATTGGCAGGGGCCAACTCAAGAGACCCAGTACTTC. Translation: CATSRDWQGPTQETQYF.

This sequence joins TRBV28 and TRBJ2-5; D is ambiguous. This CDR3 is 13 amino acids long. V lost 2 bases and J 7 bases, leaving 11 bases between the germline ends. CDR1 and CDR2 (germline): MDHEN, SYDVKM. The DNA for the CDR3 is TGTGCCAGCAGTTTAGCGCAGGATCGGACCCAGTACTTC. Its translation is CASSLAQDRTQYF.

This sequence joins TRBV18 and TRBJ2-7; weak D call: TRBD1 (6 bases). Germline assignment: CDR1 KGHSH and CDR2 LQKENI. This CDR3 contains 15 residues. The germline V and J ends were trimmed by 5 bases and 3 bases, with 17 bases remaining between them. The CDR3 region has the DNA TGTGCCAGCTCAAGAAGGACAGCTCAAATCTACGAGCAGTACTTC. Translation: CASSRRTAQIYEQYF. Supplemented by reference TRBV18 and TRBJ2-7, the full variable domain reads NAGVMQNPRHLVRRRGQEARLRCSPMKGHSHVYWYRQLPEEGLKFMVYLQKENIIDESGMPKERFSAEFPKEGPSILRIQQVVRGDSAAYFCASSRRTAQIYEQYFGPGTRLTVT.

The V call is TRBV30, the J call TRBJ1-5; 8 bases line up with TRBD1. The J segment lost 2 bases and the V segment lost 3 bases, leaving 9 bases of the junction unmatched. The CDR3 length is 16 residues. CDR1 GTSNPN and CDR2 SVGIG come from the germline V gene (reference sequence). The CDR3 reads CAWSPGDRGRNQPQHF. The DNA for the CDR3 is TGTGCCTGGAGCCCTGGAGACAGGGGACGCAATCAGCCCCAGCATTTT.

J is TRBJ2-3 and V is TRBV10-3; a weak D match, TRBD1 (6 bases). The CDR3 length is 16 residues. The germline V and J ends were trimmed by 8 bases and 0 bases, with 18 bases remaining between them. Germline assignment: CDR1 ENHRY and CDR2 SYGVKD. CDR3 DNA: TGTGCCATCGGACGAGAGGACAGCTTTAGCACAGATACGCAGTATTTT. Translating gives CAIGREDSFSTDTQYF.

V and J are TRBV4-3 and TRBJ1-2, with D hard to call. V was cut by 0 bases and J by 13 bases, with 12 bases left in between. Germline V gives CDR1 LGHNA, CDR2 YSLEER. The CDR3 has 12 residues. The CDR3 here is CASSQEGRAATF. The DNA of the CDR3 is TGCGCCAGCAGCCAAGAGGGGAGGGCCGCCACCTTC.

The rearrangement links TRBV11-2 to TRBJ2-5; 7 bases match TRBD2. Looked up from germline, CDR1 is SGHAT and CDR2 is FQNNGV. This CDR3 comprises 14 residues. Germline trimming cut 0 bases from V and 4 bases from J; bases unmatched to any gene: 2. CDR3: CASSLDLAGETQYF. As DNA, the CDR3 is TGTGCCAGCAGCTTAGATTTAGCGGGAGAGACCCAGTACTTC.

The V call is TRBV7-2, the J call TRBJ2-1; D remains unclear. The CDR3 totals 15 residues. Germline assignment: CDR1 SGHTA and CDR2 FQGNSA. V was clipped by 1 base and J by 2 bases, with 9 bases between them. CDR3 loop: CASSLVTGTYNEQFF. CDR3 nucleotide sequence: TGTGCCAGCAGCTTAGTCACGGGTACCTACAATGAGCAGTTCTTC.

The J gene is TRBJ1-2, the V gene TRBV7-9, with 9 bases aligning to TRBD1. Germline V CDR1 and CDR2: SEHNR, FQNEAQ (reference sequence). Unmatched junction bases numbered 6, after V lost 7 bases and J lost 3 bases. The CDR3 runs to 14 residues. The CDR3 nucleotides read TGTGCCAGCACCCGGGGACAGGGAGACTATGGCTACACCTTC. It encodes CASTRGQGDYGYTF.

J is TRBJ2-2 and V is TRBV5-1, with 7 bases matching TRBD1. The CDR3 covers 14 residues. Looked up from germline, CDR1 is SGHRS and CDR2 is YFSETQ. Losses at the gene ends were 5 bases for V and 1 base for J; bases not matched to a gene: 2. The CDR3 reads CASRRTGNTGELFF. In DNA, the CDR3 is TGCGCCAGCAGGCGGACAGGGAACACCGGGGAGCTGTTTTTT.

In its sample, this clone was seen many times. The chain links TRBV6-5 to TRBJ2-7; D may be TRBD1 (6 bases). V was trimmed by 2 bases and J by 1 base, leaving 15 bases between them. The CDR3 consists of 16 residues. The V gene's germline CDR1 is MNHEY and CDR2 SVGAGI. The CDR3 protein is CASSYGVTGGSYEQYF. In DNA, the CDR3 is TGTGCCAGCAGTTACGGGGTGACAGGTGGGTCCTACGAGCAGTACTTC.

This rearrangement joins TRBV18 to TRBJ2-3, with D possibly matching TRBD2 (5 bases). The CDR3 runs 14 residues. V was clipped by 0 bases and J by 5 bases, with 9 bases between them. Germline lookup yields CDR1 KGHSH and CDR2 LQKENI. The CDR3 nucleotides read TGTGCCAGCTCACCACCCCTAGCTGTAGATACGCAGTATTTT. Its translation: CASSPPLAVDTQYF.

V is TRBV10-1 and J is TRBJ2-5, with D perhaps matching TRBD1 (6 bases). The germline V gene encodes CDR1 WNHNN and CDR2 SYGVQD (reference sequence). V gave up 7 bases and J gave up 0 bases, with 6 bases separating them. The CDR3 runs 12 residues. CDR3 in DNA: TGCGCCAGCACAGGGGACCAAGAGACCCAGTACTTC. Translating it yields CASTGDQETQYF.

This clone was picked up one time. This chain uses TRBV14 with TRBJ2-7; 10 nucleotides line up with TRBD2. The CDR3 sequence is 13 residues long. Germline trimming cut 6 bases from V and 2 bases from J; bases unmatched to any gene: 1. Per germline, CDR1 SGHDN and CDR2 FVKESK. The CDR3 region has the DNA TGTGCCAGCAGAAGCGGGGGGGCCTACGAGCAGTACTTC. Encoded protein: CASRSGGAYEQYF.

The chain couples TRBV29-1 to TRBJ2-6; no clear D. The CDR3 is made up of 14 amino acids. The V end lost 4 bases, the J end lost 4 bases, and 11 bases lay between the germline ends. CDR1 is SQVTM and CDR2 is ANQGSEA in the germline V gene. CDR3 protein: CSVVDTWGANVLTF. The CDR3 DNA sequence: TGCAGCGTTGTCGACACATGGGGGGCCAACGTCCTGACTTTC.